This T cell receptor beta chain is from a study of blood T cell repertoires in COVID-19. This clone came up once. Measured with immunoSEQ multiplex PCR; TCRdb has only the in-frame clones, and not every one. The profile shows roughly 200,000 clones, around 88% of them singletons. The V gene's germline CDR1 is GTSNPN and CDR2 SVGIG (reference sequence). Trimming left V 3 bases short and J 3 bases short, with 9 bases between. The CDR3 is made up of 13 amino acids. This TCR derives from a man between 18 and 35 years old with active or convalescent COVID-19. J is TRBJ1-5 and V is TRBV30; possible D gene TRBD1, 6 bases. Sequenced input: peripheral blood. The CDR3: CAWSGGLNQPQHF. CDR3 in DNA: TGTGCCTGGAGCGGGGGGCTCAATCAGCCCCAGCATTTT.